A single sample is the source of the 16 T cell receptor beta chains below, sequenced in a study of cytomegalovirus exposure and HLA in healthy donors. PCR amplification relied on 60 Vbeta primers (plus 13 Jbeta primers). The data were produced by immunoSEQ multiplex PCR, yet TCRdb's version contains in-frame clones alone and is incomplete. The data contain about 170,000 clones, over 70% of them singletons. The sequenced material came from PBMCs. Every receptor here comes from a female donor in good health and CMV-seronegative.

The rearrangement links TRBV7-6 to TRBJ2-5; TRBD2 is a possible D gene (7 bases). The V gene lost 2 bases and the J gene lost 5 bases, with 12 bases spanning the gap. From germline, CDR1 is SGHVS and CDR2 FNYEAQ. This CDR3 is 14 amino acids long. CDR3 amino acids: CASSLNGGRETQYF. DNA for the CDR3: TGTGCCAGCAGCTTAAACGGGGGGCGGGAGACCCAGTACTTC. Filled out from reference TRBV7-6 and TRBJ2-5, the complete variable domain reads GAGVSQSPRYKVTKRGQDVALRCDPISGHVSLYWYRQALGQGPEFLTYFNYEAQQDKSGLPNDRFSAERPEGSISTLTIQRTEQRDSAMYRCASSLNGGRETQYFGPGTRLLVL.

The chain is built from TRBV5-1 and TRBJ2-3; 11 nucleotides match TRBD2. The V segment lost 4 bases and the J segment 1 base; nucleotides outside the gene matches: 2. Germline lookup yields CDR1 SGHRS and CDR2 YFSETQ. This CDR3 has 15 amino acids. CDR3 residues: CASSLLAGGTDTQYF. CDR3 DNA sequence: TGCGCCAGCAGCCTACTAGCGGGAGGCACAGATACGCAGTATTTT.

J is TRBJ1-3 and V is TRBV19; D unresolved. The V end was cut by 8 bases, the J end by 4 bases, with 21 bases between. The CDR3 extends over 16 amino acids. Germline V gene sequence: CDR1 LNHDA, CDR2 SQIVND (reference sequence). The CDR3 protein is CASGSPGSPRGNTIYF. DNA for the CDR3: TGTGCCAGTGGATCCCCCGGGTCCCCACGGGGAAACACCATATATTTT. Full variable domain (outside the CDR3, taken from reference TRBV19 and TRBJ1-3): DGGITQSPKYLFRKEGQNVTLSCEQNLNHDAMYWYRQDPGQGLRLIYYSQIVNDFQKGDIAEGYSVSREKKESFPLTVTSAQKNPTAFYLCASGSPGSPRGNTIYFGEGSWLTVV.

The chain is built from TRBV6-4 and TRBJ1-2; D remains ambiguous. This CDR3 has 15 amino acids. The V and J ends lost 3 bases and 2 bases respectively, with 13 bases between them. Germline lookup yields CDR1 MRHNA and CDR2 SNTAGT. The CDR3 nucleotides read TGTGCCAGCAGTGAAGTTCTCGGCGGGAACTATGGCTACACCTTC. This codes for CASSEVLGGNYGYTF.

The rearrangement links TRBV5-6 to TRBJ1-1; no reliable D call. Germline V CDR1 and CDR2: SGHDT, YYEEEE. CDR3 size: 14 residues. Trimming cost V 0 bases and J 5 bases, with 11 bases left between them. The CDR3 DNA reads TGTGCCAGCAGCTTGGGGGGAGGTGGAACTGAAGCTTTCTTT. This gives the protein CASSLGGGGTEAFF. Full variable domain (rest looked up from reference TRBV5-6 and TRBJ1-1): DAGVTQSPTHLIKTRGQQVTLRCSPKSGHDTVSWYQQALGQGPQFIFQYYEEEERQRGNFPDRFSGHQFPNYSSELNVNALLLGDSALYLCASSLGGGGTEAFFGQGTRLTVV.

The J gene is TRBJ1-2, the V gene TRBV5-6; 7 nucleotides match TRBD1. CDR1 is SGHDT and CDR2 is YYEEEE in the germline V gene. The CDR3 is made up of 17 amino acids. Trimming removed 1 base from V and 4 bases from J; junction bases left unmatched: 13. The CDR3 spells CASSLSSTRQGGYGYTF. The DNA for the CDR3 is TGTGCCAGCAGCTTGTCCAGTACGCGACAGGGCGGCTATGGCTACACCTTC.

This clone has just one count. The rearrangement joins TRBV15 to TRBJ2-6; tentatively, D is TRBD2 (5 bases). The CDR3 totals 16 residues. The V end was cut by 1 base, the J end by 4 bases, with 11 bases between. Per germline, CDR1 LNHNV and CDR2 YYDKDF (reference sequence). In nucleotides, the CDR3 is TGTGCCACCAGCAGAGGGCTGGGCGGGGGGGCCAACGTCCTGACTTTC. Its translation: CATSRGLGGGANVLTF.

The rearrangement uses TRBV5-1 and TRBJ2-1; perhaps TRBD2 as D (5 bases). V was clipped by 4 bases and J by 8 bases, with 22 bases between them. CDR1 is SGHRS, CDR2 YFSETQ, per germline. This CDR3 contains 16 residues. CDR3 nucleotide sequence: TGCGCCAGCAGCCCGGAGGTATGGGCTAGCTCAGATGAGCAGTTCTTC. This gives the protein CASSPEVWASSDEQFF.

The chain carries TRBV4-3 and TRBJ1-2; 7 bases fit TRBD1. The CDR3 runs 16 residues. Per germline, CDR1 LGHNA and CDR2 YSLEER. V gave up 1 base and J gave up 4 bases; unmatched junction bases: 9. CDR3 protein: CASSQGDRFSPYGYTF. DNA of the CDR3: TGCGCCAGCAGCCAAGGGGACAGATTTTCACCCTATGGCTACACCTTC.

The rearrangement uses TRBV7-2 and TRBJ2-5; TRBD2 agrees at 12 bases. Trimming cost V 5 bases and J 0 bases; bases outside gene matches: 7. The CDR3 spans 17 residues. The germline V gene has CDR1 SGHTA and CDR2 FQGNSA. This CDR3 is CASSIGTSGWYQETQYF. CDR3 in DNA: TGTGCCAGCAGCATAGGGACTAGCGGGTGGTACCAAGAGACCCAGTACTTC.

The chain carries TRBV5-8 and TRBJ2-4; TRBD1 might be the D (5 bases). The CDR3 consists of 12 residues. From germline, CDR1 is SGHTS and CDR2 YDEGEE. V was pared by 2 bases and J by 8 bases, with 8 bases between. Here the CDR3 DNA reads TGTGCCAGCAGCTTAAGGGGTGACATTCAGTACTTC. It specifies CASSLRGDIQYF.

Details on this clone: The junction departs from the called germline gene at one end, perhaps through a read error. V is TRBV7-9 and J is TRBJ1-1; 9 positions agree with TRBD1. Germline loops: CDR1 SEHNR, CDR2 FQNEAQ (reference sequence). This CDR3 has 17 amino acids. The CDR3 DNA follows: TGTTCCAGCAGCTTCTCCGGGACAGGGAGGATGGGCACTGAAGCTTTCTTT. Translating gives CSSSFSGTGRMGTEAFF. Based on the CDR3 plus reference TRBV7-9 and TRBJ1-1, the full variable domain is DTGVSQNPRHKITKRGQNVTFRCDPISEHNRLYWYRQTLGQGPEFLTYFQNEAQLEKSRLLSDRFSAERPKGSFSTLEIQRTEQGDSAMYLCSSSFSGTGRMGTEAFFGQGTRLTVV.

The chain links TRBV28 to TRBJ2-3; 10 nucleotides line up with TRBD2. Germline trimming cut 5 bases from V and 1 base from J; bases unmatched to any gene: 9. Germline V lookup: CDR1 MDHEN, CDR2 SYDVKM. The length of the CDR3 is 17 residues. This chain's CDR3 is CASSDYWTSGRTDTQYF. The DNA of the CDR3 is TGTGCCAGCAGTGACTACTGGACTAGCGGACGCACAGATACGCAGTATTTT.

This clone was detected a few times. This chain joins TRBV5-4 and TRBJ2-3, with D possibly being TRBD1 (5 bases). V was shortened by 0 bases and J by 0 bases, with 8 bases between the two germline ends. The CDR3 covers 15 residues. Germline CDR1 is SGHNT and CDR2 is YYREEE (reference sequence). CDR3 bases: TGTGCCAGCAGCTTGGGCAGGGCTAGCACAGATACGCAGTATTTT. It encodes CASSLGRASTDTQYF.

V is TRBV28 and J is TRBJ1-1; D possibly corresponds to TRBD1 (5 bases). This CDR3 region has 12 residues. V lost 3 bases to trimming and J lost 8 bases, with 10 bases between them. Germline-derived CDR1 and CDR2 are MDHEN and SYDVKM. The CDR3 DNA reads TGTGCCAGCAGTTTCGCGACAGAAGAAGCTTTCTTT. Translating it yields CASSFATEEAFF. Drawing the rest from reference TRBV28 and TRBJ1-1, the complete variable domain is DVKVTQSSRYLVKRTGEKVFLECVQDMDHENMFWYRQDPGLGLRLIYFSYDVKMKEKGDIPEGYSVSREKKERFSLILESASTNQTSMYLCASSFATEEAFFGQGTRLTVV.

The chain has TRBV30 and TRBJ2-5; 9 bases fit TRBD2. The V gene's germline CDR1 is GTSNPN and CDR2 SVGIG (reference sequence). V shed 4 bases, J shed 2 bases, and the junction held 8 bases outside the gene matches. CDR3 size: 15 residues. The CDR3 DNA reads as TGTGCCTGGACGGATAGCGGGGGTGGACAAGAGACCCAGTACTTC. It codes for CAWTDSGGGQETQYF.